The 8 T cell receptor beta chains given below trace back to one sample, sequenced in a study of T cell clonotyping in hematopoietic cell transplantation. Here immunoSEQ multiplex PCR was the method, and the copy in TCRdb shows in-frame clones only, minus some. Of tens of thousands of clones in the sample, 90% to 97% were seen once. As for time point: recipient sample about 28 days before transplant, after cytoreduction. The sequenced sample was peripheral blood mononuclear cells, obtained before stem cell transplant. These receptors were obtained from a woman in her forties or fifties with acute myeloid leukemia. Some clones in this sample may be carry-over from other donors' samples.

This clone appeared a single time. Written as DNA, the CDR3 is TGTGCCAGCAGTGAAGACTACTCCTACGAGCAGTACTTC. This gives the protein CASSEDYSYEQYF. This chain joins TRBV6-1 and TRBJ2-7; D unclear. Per the germline V gene, CDR1 is MNHNS and CDR2 is SASEGT. V was cut by 1 base and J by 0 bases, with 4 bases left in between. The length of the CDR3 is 13 residues.

V usage is TRBV29-1 and J usage is TRBJ2-7; 7 bases align to TRBD1. The germline gives CDR1 SQVTM, CDR2 ANQGSEA. This CDR3 is 16 amino acids long. Trimming removed 2 bases from V and 3 bases from J; junction bases left unmatched: 13. CDR3 loop: CSVELSGTDALYEQYF. CDR3 coding DNA: TGCAGCGTTGAACTGTCCGGGACAGATGCCCTCTACGAGCAGTACTTC.

This rearrangement joins TRBV5-1 to TRBJ1-2, with D unclear. Germline CDR1 is SGHRS and CDR2 is YFSETQ. V lost 4 bases, J lost 6 bases, and 13 bases lay in between. The CDR3 sequence is 13 residues long. The CDR3 is CASSKRQDHGYTF. The CDR3 DNA follows: TGCGCCAGCAGCAAGCGACAAGATCATGGCTACACCTTC.

The J gene is TRBJ2-5, the V gene TRBV5-4; 13 bases align to TRBD2. The CDR3 covers 16 residues. V gave up 4 bases and J gave up 1 base; unmatched junction bases: 4. Germline loops: CDR1 SGHNT, CDR2 YYREEE (reference sequence). CDR3 in amino acids: CASSRRLAGGQETQYF. Here the CDR3 DNA reads TGTGCCAGCAGCCGAAGACTAGCGGGGGGCCAAGAGACCCAGTACTTC. The complete variable domain, with remaining parts taken from reference TRBV5-4 and TRBJ2-5, reads ETGVTQSPTHLIKTRGQQVTLRCSSQSGHNTVSWYQQALGQGPQFIFQYYREEENGRGNFPPRFSGLQFPNYSSELNVNALELDDSALYLCASSRRLAGGQETQYFGPGTRLLVL.

The V gene is TRBV28, the J gene TRBJ2-2, with D possibly matching TRBD2 (6 bases). The CDR3 is 13 residues long. The V gene lost 7 bases and the J gene lost 7 bases, with 13 bases spanning the gap. Looked up from germline, CDR1 is MDHEN and CDR2 is SYDVKM. CDR3 protein: CASMEGPIGELFF. In DNA, the CDR3 is TGTGCCAGCATGGAGGGCCCCATCGGGGAGCTGTTTTTT.

This clone was counted once. The chain employs TRBV6-5 and TRBJ1-5; tentatively, D is TRBD1 (6 bases). Looked up from germline, CDR1 is MNHEY and CDR2 is SVGAGI. V lost 7 bases and J lost 8, with 18 bases in between. CDR3 length equals 14 residues. CDR3 residues: CASTTGQTVEPQHF. As DNA, the CDR3 is TGTGCCAGCACCACAGGGCAGACAGTGGAGCCCCAGCATTTT.

V and J are TRBV6-1 and TRBJ2-7, with 8 nucleotides matching TRBD1. With 0 bases clipped from V and 6 bases from J, the junction kept 4 bases outside the gene matches. This CDR3 is 14 amino acids long. Germline V gives CDR1 MNHNS, CDR2 SASEGT. The CDR3 sequence: CASSEASRGLEQYF. CDR3 DNA sequence: TGTGCCAGCAGTGAAGCGAGCAGGGGGCTCGAGCAGTACTTC.

The chain links TRBV29-1 to TRBJ1-1, with 11 nucleotides matching TRBD1. The junction had 5 bases not matched to a gene; V was cut back by 5 bases and J by 6 bases. Per germline, CDR1 SQVTM and CDR2 ANQGSEA. This CDR3 region has 13 residues. This chain's CDR3 is CSVWDRGFSEAFF. Here the CDR3 DNA reads TGCAGCGTTTGGGACAGGGGGTTTTCTGAAGCTTTCTTT.